This record looks at one T cell receptor (beta chain) sequence and its context. There is no known antigen for this receptor. Base qualities are not recorded, but no much larger clone differs from it by a single base. The data derive from a study of shared clonotypes between healthy human individuals (dated by TCRdb to about 2020). About the study as a whole: Three men and two women, aged 18 to 49 years, made up the cohort. For each donor, three plates each were used for CD4 naive and CD4 memory, two plates were used for CD8 naive, and one plate was used for CD8 memory. To estimate repertoire size and how much clonotypes are shared between individuals, the study performed deep sequencing of blood TCR repertoires from roughly five healthy adults. To increase sequencing depth and limit assay-specific biases, different laboratories used diverse techniques to prepare libraries and sequence TCR repertoires. Leukapheresis yielded between about 0.85 and 9.5 billion PBMCs per donor. General findings and caveats noted by the study authors: Sampling was limited to blood, and TCR repertoires in tissue likely differ from TCR repertoires in blood. Compared with non-shared clonotypes, clonotypes shared by all four sorted-subset donors had higher generation probabilities. Pairwise subsampling indicated that sequencing depth was expected to affect the degree of clonotype sharing among donors. Incomplete sequencing was indicated by rarefaction of sorted-subset datasets, despite the large sequencing depth. Across a few donors, roughly 5.1% of naive CD4, approximately 3.6% of naive CD8, 2.3% of memory CD4, and 0.4% of memory CD8 clonotypes were shared. The genetic and exposure-history diversity represented was limited by the small number of donors. Naive subsets generally had larger estimated clonotype richness than memory subsets.

TCR CDR3 regions were amplified from genomic DNA by multiplex PCR using the deep immunoSEQ assay. For each cell subset, the extracted genomic DNA was distributed evenly across all wells of several immunoSEQ 96-well plates, and each plate served as one replicate. For sorted subsets, around 0.2 ug of genomic DNA, equivalent to around 31,000 T cell genomes, went into each replicate PCR. Purified libraries were quantified with a Qubit 3.0 fluorometer, sized on a Bioanalyzer 2100, and re-quantified with the KAPA Library Quantification kit. Every immunoSEQ 96-well plate was sequenced on a dedicated single-read 150-cycle Illumina NextSeq 550 flow cell. On the authors' methods: Because the immunoSEQ output included only junctional sequences and no quality scores, the filtering could not be the same as the filtering used for full-length reads. To assign V/J genes and CDR3, sequences were annotated against IMGT germline references using PyIR, a Python wrapper for IgBLAST v1.9. Reads were removed for weak V/J assignments (E-value above 1e-6), missing CDR3, stop codons, out-of-frame junctions, or ambiguous translated residues. V3J clonotypes were defined as sequences sharing an identical inferred V gene, J gene, and CDR3 amino acid sequence. To compute the percentage overlap between repertoires, the number of shared unique clonotypes was divided by the size of the smaller repertoire. Repertoire richness was assessed with RTK rarefaction, the Chao1 estimator, and Recon v2.1 estimates of unobserved clonotypes. OLGA was used to compute generation probabilities for all TCRbeta clonotypes that the gDNA method yielded from four donors. This is the immuneACCESS table as TCRdb keeps it, with only in-frame sequences that have V and J called. A part of the clones is gone; compared with another copy, unresolved V genes explain less than half, and the rest is unexplained. V and J calls and clone size are those listed in that table; D and trimming were worked out from the DNA. Present in this sample are millions of clones, 85% to 95% of which were seen just once. Of the sample, approximately 1.7% falls within the top ten clones.

For the CD8 naive samples, CD45RO-negative cells were positively selected for CCR7, yielding a CD45RA+CCR7+ population from which TemRA cells were excluded. Donors were healthy HIV-negative adults with no recently reported acute infections or vaccinations. All donors were Caucasian adults living in Nashville, Tennessee, USA. Blood was collected by leukapheresis, and PBMCs were isolated by Ficoll-Histopaque density gradient centrifugation and then cryopreserved in liquid nitrogen vapor phase. Purity and quantity of every magnetically sorted T cell population were checked by analytical flow cytometry. Genomic DNA was isolated from every sorted fraction and measured by UV absorbance on a Nanodrop 2000c. Via the germline V gene (reference sequence), CDR1 is MNHEY and CDR2 SMNVEV. The V end gives up 2 bases and the J end 8 bases, leaving 9 bases in the junction not matched to a gene. The CDR3, cysteine through phenylalanine, is 15 amino acids long. The sequence is cut down to CDR3 DNA, 45 bases in frame from base 1.

The sequence is built from TRBV27 and TRBJ2-1; TRBD1 fits 7 bases in the junction. The TCR sequence derives from a man aged 18 to 35 in good health. Some clones in this sample may be carry-over from other donors' samples. Sample: naive CD8+ T cells from PBMCs. The cell subset or site label for this specimen denotes: CD45RA+CCR7+. CDR3 sequence: CASSLKGARGYEQFF. The sequence in DNA is TGTGCCAGCAGTTTAAAGGGGGCGCGTGGCTATGAGCAGTTCTTC.